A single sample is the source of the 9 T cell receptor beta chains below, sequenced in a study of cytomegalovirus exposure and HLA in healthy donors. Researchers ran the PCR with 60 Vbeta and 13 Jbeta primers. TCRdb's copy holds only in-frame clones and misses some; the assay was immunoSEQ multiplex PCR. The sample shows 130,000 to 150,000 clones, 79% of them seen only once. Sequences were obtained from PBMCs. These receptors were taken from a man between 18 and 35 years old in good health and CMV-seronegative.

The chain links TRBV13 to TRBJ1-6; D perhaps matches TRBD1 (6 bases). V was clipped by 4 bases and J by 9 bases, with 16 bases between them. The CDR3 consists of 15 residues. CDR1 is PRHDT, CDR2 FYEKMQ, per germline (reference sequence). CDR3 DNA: TGTGCCAGCAGCTCAAGGCAGGGGCGGCCTTCACCCCTCCACTTT. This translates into CASSSRQGRPSPLHF.

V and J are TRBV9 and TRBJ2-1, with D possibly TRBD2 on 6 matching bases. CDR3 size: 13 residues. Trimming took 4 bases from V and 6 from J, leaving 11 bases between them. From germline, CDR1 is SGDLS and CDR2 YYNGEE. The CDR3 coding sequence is TGTGCCAGCAGCCCCGCCGGGGGCAATGAGCAGTTCTTC. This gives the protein CASSPAGGNEQFF. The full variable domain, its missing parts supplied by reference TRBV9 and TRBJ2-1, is DSGVTQTPKHLITATGQRVTLRCSPRSGDLSVYWYQQSLDQGLQFLIQYYNGEERAKGNILERFSAQQFPDLHSELNLSSLELGDSALYFCASSPAGGNEQFFGPGTRLTVL.

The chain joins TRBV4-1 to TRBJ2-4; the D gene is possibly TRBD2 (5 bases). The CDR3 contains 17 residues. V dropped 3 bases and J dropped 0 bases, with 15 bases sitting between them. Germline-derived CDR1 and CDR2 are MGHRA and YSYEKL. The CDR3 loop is CASSQGAGDVAKNIQYF. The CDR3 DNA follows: TGCGCCAGCAGCCAGGGAGCAGGCGATGTAGCCAAAAACATTCAGTACTTC.

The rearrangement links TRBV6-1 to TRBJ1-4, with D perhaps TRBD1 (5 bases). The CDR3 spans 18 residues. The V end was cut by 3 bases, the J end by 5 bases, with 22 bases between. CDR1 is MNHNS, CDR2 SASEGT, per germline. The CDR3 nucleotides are TGTGCCAGCAGTGACTTCACCCACCGGGGGACCAACAATGAAAAACTGTTTTTT. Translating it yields CASSDFTHRGTNNEKLFF.

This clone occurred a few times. This CDR3 is CASSNTLYGYTF. The CDR3 DNA sequence: TGTGCCAGCAGTAACACCTTATATGGCTACACCTTC. The chain is built from TRBV6-1 and TRBJ1-2; D remains ambiguous. From germline, CDR1 is MNHNS and CDR2 SASEGT. This CDR3 is 12 amino acids long. V lost 5 bases, J lost 5 bases, and 9 bases lay in between.

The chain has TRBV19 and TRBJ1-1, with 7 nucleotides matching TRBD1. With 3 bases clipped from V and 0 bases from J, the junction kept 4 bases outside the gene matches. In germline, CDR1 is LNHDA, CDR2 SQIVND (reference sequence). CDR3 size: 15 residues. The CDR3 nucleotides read TGTGCCAGTAGTATGCTCGGGACAGTGAACACTGAAGCTTTCTTT. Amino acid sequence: CASSMLGTVNTEAFF.

The CDR3 region is CASSVGSIGDRGNSPLHF. The CDR3 region has the DNA TGTGCCAGCAGCGTAGGTTCTATCGGGGACAGAGGTAATTCACCCCTCCACTTT. The J gene is TRBJ1-6, the V gene TRBV9, with 7 bases that match TRBD1. The junction had 12 bases not matched to a gene; V was cut back by 0 bases and J by 6 bases. CDR3 length equals 18 residues. Germline lookup yields CDR1 SGDLS and CDR2 YYNGEE.

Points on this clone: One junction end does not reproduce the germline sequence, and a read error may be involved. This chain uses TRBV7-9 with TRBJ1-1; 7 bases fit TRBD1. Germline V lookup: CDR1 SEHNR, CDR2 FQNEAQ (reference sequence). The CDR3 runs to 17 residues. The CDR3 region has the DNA TGTTCCAGCAGCTTAGCGGGGCAGGGGGAGTTTGTCACTGAAGCTTTCTTT. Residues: CSSSLAGQGEFVTEAFF.

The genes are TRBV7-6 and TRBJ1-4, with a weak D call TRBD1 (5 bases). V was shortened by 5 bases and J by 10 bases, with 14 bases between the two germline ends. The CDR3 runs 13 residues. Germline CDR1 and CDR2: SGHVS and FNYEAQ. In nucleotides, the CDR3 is TGTGCCAGCAGCCTCAGGGAGGGACGAAAACTGTTTTTT. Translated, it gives CASSLREGRKLFF.